Below are 16 T cell receptor beta chains sequenced from a single sample in a study of T cells in Graves' hyperthyroidism and ophthalmopathy. TCR beta CDR3 region amplification was performed from RNA transcripts. An initial round of RT-PCR targeting the TCR CDR3 relied on the HTBI primer set. A single record per CDR3 protein comes from TCRdb applying MiXCR to the multiplex PCR reads. The table shows under 300,000 distinct CDR3 sequences, with approximately 21% occurring only once. The specimen was blood. These receptors all come from a man aged 30-40 years with Graves' ophthalmopathy.

This clonotype showed up just a few times. The genes are TRBV6-1 and TRBJ2-2, with D hard to call. Germline V lookup: CDR1 MNHNS, CDR2 SASEGT. This CDR3 comprises 11 residues. V was pared by 6 bases and J by 8 bases, with 7 bases between. CDR3 protein: CASSTGGELFF. CDR3 nucleotides: TGTGCCAGCAGCACTGGGGGGGAGCTGTTTTTT.

The CDR3 DNA reads as TGTGCCAGCAGCTACCCGGGGGGCCGCACTGAAGCTTTCTTT. It encodes CASSYPGGRTEAFF. The chain recombines TRBV11-2 with TRBJ1-1; D possibly corresponds to TRBD1 (6 bases). Germline V gives CDR1 SGHAT, CDR2 FQNNGV. The CDR3 is 14 amino acids. The germline V and J ends were trimmed by 4 bases and 4 bases, with 13 bases remaining between them.

This clonotype was observed many times. The rearrangement joins TRBV5-1 to TRBJ1-1; unclear D gene. V lost 1 base to trimming and J lost 3 bases, with 10 bases between them. The CDR3 is made up of 14 amino acids. Germline lookup yields CDR1 SGHRS and CDR2 YFSETQ. CDR3: CASSLNFADTEAFF. DNA for the CDR3: TGCGCCAGCAGCTTGAATTTTGCGGACACTGAAGCTTTCTTT.

J is TRBJ1-2 and V is TRBV19; possibly TRBD1 for D (6 bases). Trimming shortened V by 1 base and J by 10 bases, and 19 bases separated the two germline ends. The germline V gene encodes CDR1 LNHDA and CDR2 SQIVND (reference sequence). CDR3 length equals 15 residues. The CDR3 loop reads CASSIGGRQGMPYTF. The CDR3 DNA sequence: TGTGCCAGTAGTATAGGGGGGCGGCAGGGGATGCCCTACACCTTC. Full variable domain (missing parts from reference TRBV19 and TRBJ1-2): DGGITQSPKYLFRKEGQNVTLSCEQNLNHDAMYWYRQDPGQGLRLIYYSQIVNDFQKGDIAEGYSVSREKKESFPLTVTSAQKNPTAFYLCASSIGGRQGMPYTFGSGTRLTVV.

There are a few counts of this clonotype. The chain combines TRBV24-1 with TRBJ1-3; D may be TRBD1 (5 bases). The CDR3 runs 13 residues. From germline, CDR1 is KGHDR and CDR2 SFDVKD. With 3 bases removed from V and 5 bases from J, the gap between germline ends came to 7 bases. In nucleotides, the CDR3 is TGTGCCACCAGTGATCCGGACAGAAACACCATATATTTT. It is translated as CATSDPDRNTIYF.

This clonotype occurred a few times. The rearrangement links TRBV20-1 to TRBJ2-3; D gene uncertain. V lost 7 bases and J 1 base, leaving 18 bases between the germline ends. CDR1 is DFQATT, CDR2 SNEGSKA, per germline (reference sequence). This CDR3 spans 15 amino acids. CDR3 DNA sequence: TGCAGTGTGTCCCTTTTGAAACGGGGCACAGATACGCAGTATTTT. This encodes CSVSLLKRGTDTQYF.

This clonotype was counted a few times. This rearrangement joins TRBV6-1 to TRBJ1-5; perhaps TRBD1 as D (6 bases). Per germline, CDR1 MNHNS and CDR2 SASEGT. This CDR3 region has 18 residues. Trimming took off 3 bases at V and 0 bases at J, with 18 bases between the two ends. CDR3 sequence (DNA): TGTGCCAGCAGTGACAGACAGGTATTTGGGTATAGCAATCAGCCCCAGCATTTT. This translates into CASSDRQVFGYSNQPQHF.

V is TRBV7-2 and J is TRBJ2-5, with D perhaps matching TRBD1 or TRBD2 (5 bases each). The CDR3 is 12 amino acids. Trimming took off 7 bases at V and 10 bases at J, with 16 bases between the two ends. Germline assignment: CDR1 SGHTA and CDR2 FQGNSA. CDR3: CASTTYLGDQYF. Here the CDR3 DNA reads TGTGCCAGCACTACCTACCTGGGGGACCAGTACTTC.

V usage is TRBV30 and J usage is TRBJ2-1; 7 bases line up with TRBD2. V gave up 2 bases and J gave up 14 bases; unmatched junction bases: 12. Per the germline V gene, CDR1 is GTSNPN and CDR2 is SVGIG (reference sequence). This CDR3 comprises 13 residues. CDR3 loop: CAWSTSAIGSKFF. CDR3 nucleotide sequence: TGTGCCTGGAGTACTAGCGCGATTGGATCTAAGTTCTTC.

This clonotype came up many times. The chain links TRBV13 to TRBJ2-7; the match to TRBD2 covers 8 bases. Germline assignment: CDR1 PRHDT and CDR2 FYEKMQ (reference sequence). The CDR3 spans 18 residues. The V and J ends lost 3 bases and 3 bases, in that order; junction bases with no gene match: 16. This CDR3 reads CASSLGVAGTRSVYEQYF. As DNA, the CDR3 is TGTGCCAGCAGCTTGGGAGTAGCGGGAACCCGCTCGGTCTACGAGCAGTACTTC.

This clonotype showed up just a few times. The V gene is TRBV7-9, the J gene TRBJ2-2; 7 bases are a match to TRBD2. The CDR3 covers 16 residues. V shed 5 bases and J 2 bases; nucleotides not matched to a gene: 8. In germline, CDR1 is SEHNR, CDR2 FQNEAQ (reference sequence). Written as DNA, the CDR3 is TGTGCCAGCAGCCCGACCGGGACTATCAACACCGGGGAGCTGTTTTTT. Translating gives CASSPTGTINTGELFF. The whole variable domain, filled in from reference TRBV7-9 and TRBJ2-2, reads DTGVSQNPRHKITKRGQNVTFRCDPISEHNRLYWYRQTLGQGPEFLTYFQNEAQLEKSRLLSDRFSAERPKGSFSTLEIQRTEQGDSAMYLCASSPTGTINTGELFFGEGSRLTVL.

The chain uses TRBV28 and TRBJ1-4, with D possibly TRBD1 on 5 matching bases. Per the germline V gene, CDR1 is MDHEN and CDR2 is SYDVKM. Trimming took off 11 bases at V and 4 bases at J, with 17 bases between the two ends. This CDR3 region has 14 residues. CDR3 protein: CASRVGPINEKLFF. DNA of the CDR3: TGTGCCTCAAGGGTGGGGCCGATTAATGAAAAACTGTTTTTT.

The V call is TRBV6-5, the J call TRBJ2-3; 10 nucleotides align to TRBD2. Germline V lookup: CDR1 MNHEY, CDR2 SVGAGI. V dropped 0 bases and J dropped 2; count of bases not matched to a gene: 5. This CDR3 is built from 17 residues. The CDR3 region has the DNA TGTGCCAGCAGTTACTCGTTACTAGCGGGACCCACAGATACGCAGTATTTT. Translated: CASSYSLLAGPTDTQYF.

The chain links TRBV11-3 to TRBJ1-5, with D possibly being TRBD1 (6 bases). Trimming removed 9 bases at V and 2 bases at J, with 23 bases between. The CDR3 length is 17 residues. The germline V gene encodes CDR1 SGHNT and CDR2 YENEEA. The CDR3 protein is CASSSSRDTAGNQPQHF. DNA of the CDR3: TGTGCCAGTAGTTCGAGCCGGGACACGGCGGGCAATCAGCCCCAGCATTTT.

J is TRBJ2-7 and V is TRBV27; 9 bases are a match to TRBD2. Per germline, CDR1 MNHEY and CDR2 SMNVEV (reference sequence). CDR3 size: 16 residues. V lost 8 bases, J lost 9 bases, and 20 bases stayed unmatched. The chain's CDR3 is CASASWAGTSQTGQYF. In DNA, the CDR3 is TGTGCCAGCGCCTCTTGGGCTGGGACTAGCCAAACGGGGCAGTACTTC.

This clonotype has ten or more counts. V gene TRBV11-2 combines with J gene TRBJ2-3; the D gene could be TRBD1 or TRBD2 (5 bases each). The V and J ends lost 3 bases and 4 bases respectively, with 5 bases between them. Germline CDR1 and CDR2: SGHAT and FQNNGV. The CDR3 extends over 12 amino acids. The CDR3 DNA is TGTGCCAGCAGCTTGGGGGCAGATACGCAGTATTTT. Encoded protein: CASSLGADTQYF. Full variable domain (remainder filled in from reference TRBV11-2 and TRBJ2-3): EAGVAQSPRYKIIEKRQSVAFWCNPISGHATLYWYQQILGQGPKLLIQFQNNGVVDDSQLPKDRFSAERLKGVDSTLKIQPAKLEDSAVYLCASSLGADTQYFGPGTRLTVL.